The entry below describes one T cell receptor beta chain. Its target is not known. No infections or other immune events were documented during collection. The data are from a study of identifying expanded T cells in peripheral blood. Germline CDR1 ENHRY, CDR2 SYGVKD. The CDR3 extends over 13 amino acids. The V and J ends lost 8 bases and 8 bases respectively, with 18 bases between them. Findings and limits, study-wide: Clone count variance between approximately two-week samples rose with total template count. About 1.2 clones differed between technical replicates, versus around 15 and 18 over time.

TCRdb keeps only in-frame clones here, not all; method: immunoSEQ multiplex PCR. The table shows about 130,000 clones, with 80% to 90% occurring only once. The chain uses TRBV10-3 and TRBJ1-2, with D tentatively TRBD1 (6 bases). The sequencing input was blood. The clonotype originates from a person aged 18 to 70 in good health. The CDR3 DNA is TGTGCCATCCGGACAGCAGACTATGTCGGCTACACCTTC. Translating gives CAIRTADYVGYTF.